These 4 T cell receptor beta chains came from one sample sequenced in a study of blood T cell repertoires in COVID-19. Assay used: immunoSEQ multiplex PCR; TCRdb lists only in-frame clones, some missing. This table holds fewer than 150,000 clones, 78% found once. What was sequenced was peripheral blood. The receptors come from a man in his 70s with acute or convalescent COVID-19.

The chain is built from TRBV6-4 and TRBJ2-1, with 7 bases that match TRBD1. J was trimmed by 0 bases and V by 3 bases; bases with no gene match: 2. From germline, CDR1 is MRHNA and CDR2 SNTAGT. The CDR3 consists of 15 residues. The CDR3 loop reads CASSERDSSYNEQFF. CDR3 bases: TGTGCCAGCAGTGAAAGGGACAGCTCCTACAATGAGCAGTTCTTC.

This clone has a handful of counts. CDR3 bases: TGTGCCAGCAGAAGCAATGCTCGGTATGGAAACACCATATATTTT. It encodes CASRSNARYGNTIYF. The chain joins TRBV11-2 to TRBJ1-3; D gene uncertain. CDR3 size: 15 residues. V dropped 6 bases and J dropped 3 bases, with 15 bases sitting between them. The germline V gene has CDR1 SGHAT and CDR2 FQNNGV.

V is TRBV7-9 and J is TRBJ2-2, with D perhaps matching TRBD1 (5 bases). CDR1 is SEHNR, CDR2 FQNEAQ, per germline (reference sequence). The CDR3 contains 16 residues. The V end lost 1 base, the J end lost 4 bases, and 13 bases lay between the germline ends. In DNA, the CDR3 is TGTGCCAGCAGCTTAGTAGGGGTGACCTTCACCGGGGAGCTGTTTTTT. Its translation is CASSLVGVTFTGELFF.

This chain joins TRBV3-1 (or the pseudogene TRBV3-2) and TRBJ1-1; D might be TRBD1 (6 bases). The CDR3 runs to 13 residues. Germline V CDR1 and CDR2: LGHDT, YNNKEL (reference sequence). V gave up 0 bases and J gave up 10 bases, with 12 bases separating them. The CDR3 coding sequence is TGTGCCAGCAGCCAAGAGGTTGTAGGGGGAGCTTTCTTT. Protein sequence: CASSQEVVGGAFF.